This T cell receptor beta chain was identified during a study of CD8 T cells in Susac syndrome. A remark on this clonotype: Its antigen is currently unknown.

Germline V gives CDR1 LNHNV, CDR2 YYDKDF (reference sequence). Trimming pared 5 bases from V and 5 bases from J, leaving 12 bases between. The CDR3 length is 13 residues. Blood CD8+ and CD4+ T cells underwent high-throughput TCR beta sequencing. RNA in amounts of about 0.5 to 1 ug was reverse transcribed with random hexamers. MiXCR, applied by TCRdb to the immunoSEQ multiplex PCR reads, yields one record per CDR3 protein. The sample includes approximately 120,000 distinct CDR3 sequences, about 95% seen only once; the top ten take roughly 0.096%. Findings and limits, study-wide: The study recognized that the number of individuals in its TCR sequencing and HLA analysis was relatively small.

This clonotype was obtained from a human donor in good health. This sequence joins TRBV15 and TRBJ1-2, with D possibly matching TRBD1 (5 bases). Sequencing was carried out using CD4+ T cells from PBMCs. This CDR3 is CATSQGQPYGYTF. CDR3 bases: TGTGCCACCAGCCAGGGCCAACCTTATGGCTACACCTTC.